This T cell receptor (beta chain) derives from a study of shared clonotypes between healthy human individuals. Background on the study: A couple of female and a few male donors aged 18 to 49 were enrolled. Overall study findings and caveats: Non-shared clonotypes had lower generation probabilities than clonotypes shared by all four sorted-subset donors.

About this clone: The antigen is undetermined.

Germline V gene data show CDR1 as SGHNT and CDR2 as YYREEE (reference sequence). The CDR3 has 15 residues. V lost 0 bases and J lost 2, with 6 bases in between. Every subset's genomic DNA went evenly onto several immunoSEQ plates. Here immunoSEQ multiplex PCR was the method, and the copy in TCRdb shows in-frame clones only, minus some. The sample lists about 2 million clones; roughly 96% were seen once. The sequenced material came from naive CD4+ T cells sorted from blood. Subset specified: CD45RA+ positively selected. The sequence came from a man younger than 35 in good health. The chain recombines TRBV5-4 with TRBJ2-6; D is uncertain. The CDR3 sequence is CASSLAGPGANVLTF. CDR3 in DNA: TGTGCCAGCAGCTTGGCCGGGCCTGGGGCCAACGTCCTGACTTTC.